The 9 T cell receptor beta chains below all came from one sample that was sequenced in a study of radiotherapy plus CTLA-4 blockade in lung cancer. Method: immunoSEQ multiplex PCR; TCRdb's copy keeps in-frame clones and lacks some. In the table there are over 80,000 clones, 83% of which are singletons. The sample in question was peripheral blood, obtained from a patient treated with radiotherapy plus ipilimumab. Receptors were obtained from a human donor with non-small cell lung cancer who had stable disease on radiotherapy plus ipilimumab.

The chain recombines TRBV9 with TRBJ2-1; 8 nucleotides align to TRBD1. This CDR3 has 16 residues. V gave up 3 bases and J gave up 4 bases; unmatched junction bases: 9. Germline CDR1 reads SGDLS; CDR2 reads YYNGEE. CDR3 coding DNA: TGTGCCAGCAGCGCAAGATGGACAGGGAAATACAATGAGCAGTTCTTC. It encodes CASSARWTGKYNEQFF.

This sequence joins TRBV7-9 and TRBJ2-3, with TRBD2 identical over 8 bases. The CDR3 is 14 amino acids. After removal of 8 bases from V and 7 bases from J, the junction contained 11 bases not matched to a gene. Per the germline V gene, CDR1 is SEHNR and CDR2 is FQNEAQ (reference sequence). The CDR3 bases are TGTGCCAGCTTAGGATCGGGGGGGCCAAATACGCAGTATTTT. This encodes CASLGSGGPNTQYF.

The chain combines TRBV18 with TRBJ1-1; no reliable D call. V lost 5 bases and J 1 base, leaving 11 bases between the germline ends. The CDR3 spans 14 residues. CDR1 is KGHSH and CDR2 is LQKENI in the germline V gene. The CDR3 DNA is TGTGCCAGCTCAACATTAGATACGAACACTGAAGCTTTCTTT. Translation: CASSTLDTNTEAFF.

This chain uses TRBV10-1 with TRBJ1-1, with D unclear. The CDR3 has 13 residues. V was cut by 6 bases and J by 0 bases, with 8 bases left in between. Germline CDR1 is WNHNN and CDR2 is SYGVQD (reference sequence). Here the CDR3 reads CASSRALNTEAFF. DNA for the CDR3: TGCGCCAGCAGCCGGGCACTGAACACTGAAGCTTTCTTT.

The J gene is TRBJ1-3, the V gene TRBV6-5; D remains unclear. CDR1 MNHEY and CDR2 SVGAGI come from the germline V gene. V dropped 0 bases and J dropped 3 bases, with 9 bases sitting between them. The CDR3 is 15 amino acids. As DNA, the CDR3 is TGTGCCAGCAGTTACTCTATGGACCTTGGAAACACCATATATTTT. It translates to CASSYSMDLGNTIYF.

This sequence joins TRBV5-1 and TRBJ2-3; 8 bases agree with TRBD2. Trimming cost V 1 base and J 3 bases; bases outside gene matches: 7. This CDR3 comprises 16 residues. Looked up from germline, CDR1 is SGHRS and CDR2 is YFSETQ. CDR3 sequence: CASSLISGTGTDTQYF. The CDR3 DNA follows: TGCGCCAGCAGCTTGATTAGCGGGACTGGAACAGATACGCAGTATTTT.

The CDR3 is CSAWYETQYF. The CDR3 coding sequence is TGCAGTGCTTGGTATGAGACCCAGTACTTC. The chain uses TRBV20-1 and TRBJ2-5, with unresolved D. The CDR3 extends over 10 amino acids. The ends were cut back, 5 bases at V and 5 bases at J, with 6 bases in the middle. The germline V gene encodes CDR1 DFQATT and CDR2 SNEGSKA (reference sequence).

This rearrangement joins TRBV11-2 to TRBJ1-4; no definite D call. Trimming took off 6 bases at V and 1 base at J, with 12 bases between the two ends. Germline V gene data show CDR1 as SGHAT and CDR2 as FQNNGV. The CDR3 length is 15 residues. The chain's CDR3 is CASRRSAVTNEKLFF. DNA of the CDR3: TGTGCCAGCAGGCGGTCCGCCGTAACTAATGAAAAACTGTTTTTT.

This sequence joins TRBV5-1 and TRBJ2-1, with D tentatively TRBD2 (6 bases). Trimming took off 3 bases at V and 5 bases at J, with 6 bases between the two ends. Per the germline V gene, CDR1 is SGHRS and CDR2 is YFSETQ. This CDR3 contains 12 residues. CDR3 DNA: TGCGCCAGCAGCTGGGGGGACAATGAGCAGTTCTTC. It is translated as CASSWGDNEQFF.